Following are 30 T cell receptor beta chains from one sample sequenced in a study of blood T cells in healthy people across ages. A sample-barcoded 5' primer and a J-beta primer mix were used in a second PCR of roughly 7 to 11 cycles. TCRdb reanalysed the 5' RACE reads using MiXCR and keeps one entry per CDR3 protein. The sample holds roughly 570,000 distinct CDR3 sequences, roughly 28% seen once. The material sequenced was blood. The receptors originated from a woman between 65 and 79 years old in good health.

This clonotype was picked up a small number of times. The rearrangement joins TRBV4-2 to TRBJ2-5; the match to TRBD2 covers 11 bases. The tail of the sequence fits TRBJ2-1 better, so the J call may be wrong. The CDR3 loop spans 15 amino acids. Looked up from germline, CDR1 is LGHNA and CDR2 is YNFKEQ. CDR3 in amino acids: CASSQGLAAYNEQFF. The CDR3 DNA reads as TGTGCCAGCAGCCAGGGACTAGCGGCCTACAATGAGCAGTTCTTC.

A few counts support this clonotype. This chain joins TRBV3-1 and TRBJ2-3; D is undetermined. The V end was cut by 3 bases, the J end by 2 bases, with 6 bases between. Germline CDR1 and CDR2: LGHDT and YNNKEL (reference sequence). The CDR3 runs to 13 residues. CDR3: CASSHLATDTQYF. CDR3 bases: TGTGCCAGCAGCCATTTAGCCACAGATACGCAGTATTTT.

The rearrangement joins TRBV7-3 to TRBJ2-7; D remains unclear. The CDR3 is made up of 13 amino acids. The V end was cut by 3 bases, the J end by 5 bases, with 11 bases between. Germline lookup yields CDR1 SGHTA and CDR2 FQGTGA. Here the CDR3 DNA reads TGTGCCAGCAGCTTTATGGTTGACAACGAGCAGTACTTC. As protein: CASSFMVDNEQYF.

There are a few counts of this clonotype. The CDR3 here is CASSFLAETAYGYTF. CDR3 nucleotide sequence: TGTGCCAGCAGTTTTCTTGCTGAGACAGCGTATGGCTACACCTTC. This sequence joins TRBV12-3 or TRBV12-4 and TRBJ1-2, with D tentatively TRBD1 (5 bases). The CDR3 totals 15 residues. Trimming took 3 bases from V and 5 from J, leaving 16 bases between them.

This clonotype was found many times. This chain's CDR3 is CASSLFGGDEKLFF. The CDR3 DNA follows: TGTGCCAGCAGCTTATTCGGCGGGGATGAAAAACTGTTTTTT. The rearrangement joins TRBV7-2 to TRBJ1-4, with D uncertain. The germline V gene has CDR1 SGHTA and CDR2 FQGNSA. The CDR3 length is 14 residues. The V end lost 2 bases, the J end lost 6 bases, and 10 bases lay between the germline ends.

This clonotype was detected a few times. The chain recombines TRBV4-3 with TRBJ1-6; D remains unclear. The CDR3 runs to 14 residues. The V end lost 2 bases, the J end lost 10 bases, and 12 bases lay between the germline ends. Germline V gene data show CDR1 as LGHNA and CDR2 as YSLEER. As DNA, the CDR3 is TGCGCCAGCAGCCAACCGGGCGTTCGGTCACCCCTCCACTTT. Amino acids: CASSQPGVRSPLHF.

The chain joins TRBV20-1 to TRBJ1-2; D is unresolved. From germline, CDR1 is DFQATT and CDR2 SNEGSKA (reference sequence). The CDR3 length is 13 residues. V gave up 0 bases and J gave up 4 bases, with 9 bases separating them. The CDR3, as DNA: TGCAGTGCTAGAGATCTGGCAGCCTATGGCTACACCTTC. This translates into CSARDLAAYGYTF.

The chain is built from TRBV5-1 and TRBJ2-3, with D perhaps matching TRBD1 (5 bases). This CDR3 is 14 amino acids long. CDR1 SGHRS and CDR2 YFSETQ come from the germline V gene. Trimming cost V 0 bases and J 2 bases, with 7 bases left between them. CDR3 loop: CASSLGTTTDTQYF. DNA for the CDR3: TGCGCCAGCAGCTTGGGGACAACCACAGATACGCAGTATTTT.

V and J are TRBV18 and TRBJ1-4; D remains unclear. Trimming removed 2 bases from V and 5 bases from J, with 12 bases in between. The V gene's germline CDR1 is KGHSH and CDR2 LQKENI. The CDR3 spans 15 residues. CDR3 bases: TGTGCCAGCTCACCAACCGTCCAGATAAATGAAAAACTGTTTTTT. Amino acids: CASSPTVQINEKLFF.

At least ten counts were recorded for this clonotype. This chain joins TRBV7-7 and TRBJ2-1; no definite D call. The V gene lost 2 bases and the J gene lost 0 bases, with 2 bases spanning the gap. The CDR3 length is 13 residues. Germline V gives CDR1 SSHAT, CDR2 FNYEAQ (reference sequence). In DNA, the CDR3 is TGTGCCAGCAGCTTACGCTCCTACAATGAGCAGTTCTTC. Translating gives CASSLRSYNEQFF.

This clonotype has more than one count but fewer than ten. This chain connects TRBV5-1 to TRBJ2-5; D tentatively reads TRBD1 or TRBD2 (5 bases each). Trimming took off 5 bases at V and 1 base at J, with 12 bases between the two ends. The germline V gene has CDR1 SGHRS and CDR2 YFSETQ. This CDR3 contains 14 residues. The CDR3 DNA is TGCGCCAGCAGGGGACCGGGAACCCAAGAGACCCAGTACTTC. It is translated as CASRGPGTQETQYF.

The chain is built from TRBV2 and TRBJ2-5, with D perhaps TRBD1 (6 bases). CDR3 length: 13 residues. Germline CDR1 SNHLY, CDR2 FYNNEI. V shed 9 bases and J shed 2 bases, with 13 bases lying between them. DNA of the CDR3: TGTGCCAGTGGCTCCGGGACACAAGAGACCCAGTACTTC. Protein product: CASGSGTQETQYF.

J is TRBJ2-1 and V is TRBV6-2 or TRBV6-3, with 13 bases lining up with TRBD2. CDR3 size: 16 residues. The ends lost 7 bases at V and 4 bases at J; junction bases unmatched: 7. CDR1 is MNHEY, CDR2 SVGEGT, per germline. The CDR3 DNA follows: TGTGCCAGCATTTCACTAGCGGGGGGGATGTACAATGAGCAGTTCTTC. Residues: CASISLAGGMYNEQFF.

V is TRBV5-1 and J is TRBJ2-3; D gene unclear. Between the trimmed V and J ends, which lost 6 bases and 3 bases, there was a span of 5 bases. Per the germline V gene, CDR1 is SGHRS and CDR2 is YFSETQ. CDR3 length: 11 amino acids. This CDR3 is CASKLTDTQYF. DNA for the CDR3: TGCGCCAGCAAGCTAACAGATACGCAGTATTTT.

This clonotype was counted only a few times. J is TRBJ2-1 and V is TRBV12-3 or TRBV12-4; 9 nucleotides align to TRBD2. The CDR3 spans 16 residues. The V segment lost 4 bases and the J segment 0 bases; nucleotides outside the gene matches: 4. CDR3 bases: TGTGCCAGCAGTTGGCTAGCGGGGCCCTCCTACAATGAGCAGTTCTTC. Translated, it gives CASSWLAGPSYNEQFF.

Concerning this clonotype itself: It may be a read error: a sequence one base away is much more abundant. The chain couples TRBV7-2 to TRBJ2-5; D is unresolved. The germline V gene has CDR1 SGHTA and CDR2 FQGNSA. There are 12 residues in the CDR3. The V end was cut by 4 bases, the J end by 3 bases, with 6 bases between. Written as DNA, the CDR3 is TGTGCCAGCAGCTCCCAGAAAGAGACCCAGTACTTC. It is translated as CASSSQKETQYF. The full variable domain, its missing parts supplied by reference TRBV7-2 and TRBJ2-5, is GAGVSQSPSNKVTEKGKDVELRCDPISGHTALYWYRQSLGQGLEFLIYFQGNSAPDKSGLPSDRFSAERTGGSVSTLTIQRTQQEDSAVYLCASSSQKETQYFGPGTRLLVL.

This clonotype has more than one count but fewer than ten. V and J are TRBV20-1 and TRBJ1-4; D might be TRBD1 (6 bases). Per germline, CDR1 DFQATT and CDR2 SNEGSKA (reference sequence). This CDR3 is 12 amino acids long. Trimming left V 5 bases short and J 8 bases short, with 12 bases between. The CDR3 coding sequence is TGCAGTGCTGCATTGGGGACAGAAAAACTGTTTTTT. Translating gives CSAALGTEKLFF.

This clonotype was seen once. The J gene is TRBJ1-4, the V gene TRBV18; D is undetermined. The CDR3 is 15 residues long. V was cut by 5 bases and J by 5 bases, with 15 bases left in between. Germline values: CDR1 KGHSH, CDR2 LQKENI. The CDR3 is CASSGQTGRNEKLFF. CDR3 nucleotides: TGTGCCAGCTCAGGCCAAACTGGCAGGAATGAAAAACTGTTTTTT.

The chain links TRBV20-1 to TRBJ2-5; 9 positions agree with TRBD2. The CDR3 contains 14 residues. Germline loops: CDR1 DFQATT, CDR2 SNEGSKA (reference sequence). With V trimmed by 6 bases and J by 4 bases, 9 bases remained unmatched. The CDR3 protein is CSAAGTSPRETQYF. CDR3 sequence (DNA): TGCAGTGCCGCCGGGACTAGCCCACGAGAGACCCAGTACTTC.

This clonotype occurred a few times. The V call is TRBV18, the J call TRBJ1-2, with 7 bases aligning to TRBD1. The length of the CDR3 is 14 residues. Trimming removed 2 bases from V and 3 bases from J; junction bases left unmatched: 3. Per germline, CDR1 KGHSH and CDR2 LQKENI. The CDR3 DNA follows: TGTGCCAGCTCACCAGGCAGGGGGGACTATGGCTACACCTTC. Protein sequence: CASSPGRGDYGYTF.

V usage is TRBV2 and J usage is TRBJ2-1; D unclear. V was pared by 6 bases and J by 0 bases, with 12 bases between. Germline CDR1 and CDR2: SNHLY and FYNNEI. There are 15 residues in the CDR3. The CDR3 bases are TGTGCCAGCAGGAAACATGCGAGCTCCTACAATGAGCAGTTCTTC. As protein: CASRKHASSYNEQFF.

This clonotype showed up just a few times. The chain has TRBV12-3 or TRBV12-4 and TRBJ1-4, with 9 bases matching TRBD1. Losses at the gene ends were 4 bases for V and 4 bases for J; bases not matched to a gene: 7. This CDR3 contains 16 residues. CDR3 bases: TGTGCCAGCAGTTCCGGGACAGGGCCCCTTAATGAAAAACTGTTTTTT. It specifies CASSSGTGPLNEKLFF.

This clonotype was seen more than once but under ten times. This chain connects TRBV6-2 or TRBV6-3 to TRBJ2-6, with 10 positions matching TRBD2. Unmatched junction bases numbered 5, after V lost 0 bases and J lost 0 bases. The CDR3 totals 19 residues. The germline CDR1 and CDR2 sequences are MNHEY and SVGEGT. DNA of the CDR3: TGTGCCAGCAGTTACTCGGAGCGGGGGGGCTTCTCTGGGGCCAACGTCCTGACTTTC. Translation: CASSYSERGGFSGANVLTF.

This clonotype was found many times. The chain joins TRBV6-2 or TRBV6-3 to TRBJ1-1; D is undetermined. This CDR3 is 13 amino acids long. Trimming removed 2 bases at V and 1 base at J, with 5 bases between. Germline-derived CDR1 and CDR2 are MNHEY and SVGEGT. CDR3 loop: CASSYGENTEAFF. The CDR3 DNA reads TGTGCCAGCAGTTACGGGGAGAACACTGAAGCTTTCTTT.

The chain combines TRBV9 with TRBJ1-4; D might be TRBD1 (6 bases). CDR3 length equals 14 residues. The V end was cut by 4 bases, the J end by 8 bases, with 15 bases between. Germline assignment: CDR1 SGDLS and CDR2 YYNGEE. CDR3 sequence: CASSPGDDREKLFF. CDR3 coding DNA: TGTGCCAGCAGCCCTGGGGACGACAGGGAAAAACTGTTTTTT.

J is TRBJ2-3 and V is TRBV9; 10 positions match TRBD1. The CDR3 loop spans 16 amino acids. Germline CDR1 is SGDLS and CDR2 is YYNGEE. The trim removed 4 bases at V and 2 bases at J, leaving 7 bases unmatched. CDR3 nucleotides: TGTGCCAGCAGCATAGACAGGGGGCGAGACACAGATACGCAGTATTTT. Its protein product is CASSIDRGRDTDTQYF.

The CDR3 loop reads CASSPDNPYEQYF. CDR3 sequence (DNA): TGCGCCAGCAGCCCCGACAACCCCTACGAGCAGTACTTC. The chain joins TRBV5-1 to TRBJ2-7; no reliable D call. CDR1 and CDR2 from the germline V gene are SGHRS and YFSETQ. V was pared by 4 bases and J by 2 bases, with 10 bases between. The CDR3 is 13 residues long.

The V and J genes are TRBV9 and TRBJ2-3; TRBD1 agrees at 8 bases. Germline V CDR1 and CDR2: SGDLS, YYNGEE. Unmatched junction bases numbered 4, after V lost 2 bases and J lost 2 bases. The CDR3 has 15 residues. The CDR3 nucleotides are TGTGCCAGCAGCGTCGGACAGGGTCTCACAGATACGCAGTATTTT. This gives the protein CASSVGQGLTDTQYF. Full variable domain (rest looked up from reference TRBV9 and TRBJ2-3): DSGVTQTPKHLITATGQRVTLRCSPRSGDLSVYWYQQSLDQGLQFLIQYYNGEERAKGNILERFSAQQFPDLHSELNLSSLELGDSALYFCASSVGQGLTDTQYFGPGTRLTVL.

Many counts were recorded for this clonotype. J is TRBJ2-2 and V is TRBV7-2; D is perhaps TRBD2 (5 bases). This CDR3 has 14 residues. V lost 3 bases and J 4 bases, leaving 9 bases between the germline ends. Germline V gives CDR1 SGHTA, CDR2 FQGNSA. CDR3 nucleotide sequence: TGTGCCAGCAGCTTCTCAGGACTCACCGGGGAGCTGTTTTTT. It yields the protein CASSFSGLTGELFF.

There are a few counts of this clonotype. The chain recombines TRBV5-1 with TRBJ2-1, with D uncertain. There are 18 residues in the CDR3. Trimming pared 4 bases from V and 0 bases from J, leaving 20 bases between. Germline lookup yields CDR1 SGHRS and CDR2 YFSETQ. CDR3 amino acids: CASSNNTIRASSYNEQFF. The CDR3 nucleotides are TGCGCCAGCAGCAATAATACGATAAGGGCCAGCTCCTACAATGAGCAGTTCTTC. The whole variable domain, remainder taken from reference TRBV5-1 and TRBJ2-1, is KAGVTQTPRYLIKTRGQQVTLSCSPISGHRSVSWYQQTPGQGLQFLFEYFSETQRNKGNFPGRFSGRQFSNSRSEMNVSTLELGDSALYLCASSNNTIRASSYNEQFFGPGTRLTVL.